This T cell receptor (beta chain) comes out of a study of T cell repertoires in cytomegalovirus infection. Overall study context: Recently identified HLA-C-restricted CMV epitopes were used, and well-studied HLA-B-restricted CMV epitopes were used as well. Based on public TCR beta signatures, there were indications of CMV infection and of a matching HLA type. Study-wide points: Ex vivo responses were dominated by HLA-C-restricted CMV-specific TCR beta clonotypes. Based on cumulative public TCR beta family frequency, carriers of CMV plus the relevant HLA were identified.

MiXCR, run by TCRdb on the reads, gives a single entry per CDR3 protein. The sample yields some 200,000 distinct CDR3 sequences, 38% seen once. For this clonotype: Its cognate antigen is unknown.

Trimming cost V 3 bases and J 6 bases; bases outside gene matches: 9. The CDR3 covers 15 residues. Germline assignment: CDR1 ENHRY and CDR2 SYGVKD. This sequence originates from a human donor in good health (CMV status not recorded). Some clones in this sample may be carry-over from other donors' samples. This material consisted of CD8+ T cells from cultured PBMCs, taken from culture after CMV antigen stimulation. J is TRBJ2-5 and V is TRBV10-3; 8 bases fit TRBD1. CDR3 in DNA: TGTGCCATCAGTGAATCTGGACAGGGACAAAAGACCCAGTACTTC. It yields the protein CAISESGQGQKTQYF.